This T cell receptor (beta chain) was identified during a study of shared clonotypes between healthy human individuals (dated by TCRdb to the early 2020s). For the wider study: The cohort comprised a couple of women and a few men aged 18 to 49 years. For each donor, CD4 naive and CD4 memory were each given three plates, CD8 naive was given two plates, and CD8 memory was given one plate. Blood TCR repertoires of roughly five healthy adults were deeply sequenced to estimate repertoire size and the extent of clonotype sharing between individuals. Libraries were prepared and TCR repertoires were sequenced by different laboratories using diverse techniques, in order to increase sequencing depth and limit assay-specific biases. Each donor's leukapheresis produced roughly between roughly 0.85 and 10 billion PBMCs. On the study overall, not on this receptor specifically: Across four donors, about 4.5% of naive CD4, around 3.3% of naive CD8, about 2.3% of memory CD4, and approximately 0.4% of memory CD8 clonotypes were shared. Clonotypes shared by all four sorted-subset donors showed higher generation probabilities than non-shared clonotypes. Because the study included a small number of donors, the genetic and exposure-history diversity represented was limited. Pairwise subsampling indicated that sequencing depth was expected to affect the degree of clonotype sharing among donors. Sampling was restricted to blood, and TCR repertoires in tissue are likely to differ from TCR repertoires in blood. Larger estimated clonotype richness was generally found for naive subsets than for memory subsets. Even with the large sequencing depth, rarefaction of the sorted-subset datasets indicated that sequencing was incomplete.

Concerning this clone: What this receptor recognizes is not known. It has no much larger one-base neighbor in the sample; base qualities were not kept. In the same sample, other DNA sequences code for this CDR3.

CD8 naive samples were CD45RO-negative cells positively selected for CCR7, giving a CD45RA+CCR7+ population that excluded TemRA cells. Donors were healthy HIV-negative adults with no recently reported acute infections or vaccinations. Every donor was a Caucasian adult residing in Nashville, Tennessee, USA. Blood was obtained by leukapheresis, after which PBMCs were separated by Ficoll-Histopaque density gradient centrifugation and cryopreserved in liquid nitrogen vapor phase. Analytical flow cytometry was used to check the purity and quantity of every magnetically sorted T cell population. Each sorted fraction had its genomic DNA isolated and then quantified by UV absorbance on a Nanodrop 2000c. The germline V gene specifies SGHDN as CDR1 and FVKESK as CDR2. Relative to germline, V is 4 bases shorter and J is 2 bases shorter, with 8 bases between their ends. Its CDR3 holds 13 amino acids, cysteine through phenylalanine. The DNA shown is the 39-base CDR3, in frame from base 1.

Using the deep immunoSEQ assay, TCR CDR3 regions were amplified from genomic DNA by multiplex PCR. For each cell subset, the extracted genomic DNA was distributed evenly across all wells of several immunoSEQ 96-well plates, and each plate served as one replicate. Each replicate PCR for sorted subsets received roughly 200 ng genomic DNA, equal to 28,000 or so T cell genomes. The purified libraries were quantified using a Qubit 3.0 fluorometer, sized with a Bioanalyzer 2100, and then quantified again using the KAPA Library Quantification kit. A separate single-read 150-cycle Illumina NextSeq 550 flow cell was used to sequence each immunoSEQ 96-well plate. For the original study's pipeline: The immunoSEQ output contained only junctional sequences without quality scores, so filtering could not match that applied to full-length reads. To assign V/J genes and CDR3, sequences were annotated using PyIR, a Python wrapper for IgBLAST v1.9, with IMGT germline references. Any read was removed if the V/J assignment was weak (E-value above 1e-6), the CDR3 was missing, or the read contained stop codons, out-of-frame junctions, or ambiguous translated residues. V3J clonotypes were defined by identical inferred V gene, J gene, and CDR3 amino acid sequence. To compute the percentage overlap between repertoires, the number of shared unique clonotypes was divided by the size of the smaller repertoire. Three approaches were used to assess repertoire richness: RTK rarefaction, the Chao1 estimator, and Recon v2.1 estimates of unobserved clonotypes. Generation probabilities for all TCRbeta clonotypes obtained by the gDNA method from a handful of donors were computed using OLGA. The source is immuneACCESS, and TCRdb retained only in-frame sequences with V and J called. Part of the clones is not carried over; for the studies checked, unresolved V genes explain less than half of this, and the remainder is unexplained. V and J calls plus clone size are reproduced from that table; the DNA served to infer D and trimming. Here the sample has roughly 2.1 million clones; about 92% occur a single time. Clones ranked in the top ten supply about 1.5% of the sample.

Sequencing was done on a sample of naive CD8+ T cells from PBMCs. Per the publication, the cell subset or site label means: CD45RA+CCR7+. The TCR originated in a man younger than 35 in good health. Some clones in this sample may be carry-over from other donors' samples. The chain was built from TRBV14 and TRBJ1-1; the D segment could be TRBD1, given 5 matching bases. The DNA is TGTGCCAGCAGCCTTCAGGGAAACACTGAAGCTTTCTTT. This encodes CASSLQGNTEAFF.